The clone carrying this T cell receptor beta chain was detected ten times or more. The antigen is not known. From the second PCR step, alpha and beta chains were amplified apart. Cells stained for CD3, CD4, CD8, CD45RA and CD27 were sorted into four subsets. Sorting gates: effector memory CD45RA-CD27-, EMRA CD45RA+CD27-. These data originate in a study of naive and memory T cell subsets. Two oligonucleotides, mixed equimolar, formed the beta constant-region primer covering TRBC1 and TRBC2. Each CDR3 protein gets one entry after TCRdb re-called the UMI-ligation and nested PCR reads with MiXCR. The repertoire holds about 35,000 distinct CDR3 sequences, with more than 10% as singletons. CDR1 and CDR2 from the germline V gene are SGHAT and FQDESV (reference sequence). This CDR3 has 14 residues. Trimming stripped 2 bases from V and 5 bases from J, with 11 bases between. Study-wide results and caveats: Clonotypes here are unpaired alpha or beta chain sequences.

V and J are TRBV11-1 and TRBJ2-3; D is uncertain. Sequencing used effector memory CD4+ T cells from blood. Documented subset: effector memory, CD45RA- CD27-. This receptor was taken from a human donor in good health. In nucleotides, the CDR3 is TGTGCCAGCAGCTTACCGTTAGTGAAAGATACGCAGTATTTT. It codes for CASSLPLVKDTQYF.